The 22 T cell receptor beta chains listed next were all sequenced from one sample in a study of Graves' ophthalmopathy and Graves' hyperthyroidism (dated by TCRdb to between 2018 and 2020). Data came from an Illumina HiSeq 2000. For repertoire sequencing, TCR beta CDR3 regions were amplified from RNA transcripts. The first round was an RT-PCR using HTBI primers with the Qiagen OneStep RT-PCR kit, and this first round was followed by a second-round multiplex PCR, then size selection and purification. TCRdb reanalyzed the raw reads on its own, using fastp at Q25 for trimming and MiXCR for clone calling, and kept in-frame beta chains. Each CDR3 protein gets just one entry, which takes the most common genes and DNA from the rows behind it. The table for this sample lists around 400,000 distinct CDR3 sequences; 15% to 20% of them were counted only once. Of the sample, roughly 1.4% is held by the ten largest clones.

The sequencing sample was made of peripheral blood. Source of these receptors: a woman between 18 and 30 years old with Graves' ophthalmopathy. Donor details come from another sample of the same person, matched by shared clones.

The J gene is TRBJ2-5, the V gene TRBV7-2; perhaps D is TRBD1 or TRBD2 (5 bases each). V shed 6 bases and J shed 5 bases, with 16 bases lying between them. The CDR3 has 14 residues. Germline V CDR1 and CDR2: SGHTA, FQGNSA. In DNA form, the CDR3 reads TGTGCCAGCAGACCACTAGGGGCCGCCGAGACCCAGTACTTC. This encodes CASRPLGAAETQYF.

The rearrangement uses TRBV7-2 and TRBJ1-5; D remains unclear. Germline CDR1 reads SGHTA; CDR2 reads FQGNSA. With 5 bases removed from V and 7 bases from J, the gap between germline ends came to 12 bases. The CDR3 totals 13 residues. In DNA, the CDR3 is TGTGCCAGCAGCCCTAGACTGTACCAGCCCCAGCATTTT. It encodes CASSPRLYQPQHF.

This clonotype was observed at least ten times. The V gene is TRBV20-1, the J gene TRBJ1-1; D not resolved. Between the trimmed V and J ends, which lost 6 bases and 9 bases, there was a span of 17 bases. Germline CDR1 reads DFQATT; CDR2 reads SNEGSKA (reference sequence). The CDR3 is made up of 12 amino acids. The CDR3, as DNA: TGCAGTGCGGAACTCGAGATGCTGAAAGCTTTCTTT. Residues: CSAELEMLKAFF.

This clonotype was seen many times. The gene calls are TRBV6-5 and TRBJ2-5; D possibly matches TRBD1 or TRBD2 (5 bases each). The CDR3 has 15 residues. Germline-derived CDR1 and CDR2 are MNHEY and SVGAGI. V shed 0 bases and J shed 1 base, with 9 bases lying between them. CDR3 protein: CASSYSGARQETQYF. The CDR3 nucleotides are TGTGCCAGCAGTTACTCCGGGGCCCGCCAAGAGACCCAGTACTTC.

This clonotype has a count of ten or more. CDR3 amino acids: CSGQTGRGRAVRRREQYF. The CDR3 DNA sequence: TGCAGTGGACAGACGGGGCGCGGGAGGGCTGTGCGTAGGCGCGAGCAGTACTTC. The V gene is TRBV20-1, the J gene TRBJ2-7, with TRBD2 matching 9 bases. V was pared by 7 bases and J by 6 bases, with 25 bases of the junction left unmatched. CDR3 length: 18 residues. Germline assignment: CDR1 DFQATT and CDR2 SNEGSKA (reference sequence).

In its sample, this clonotype was seen many times. The chain is built from TRBV30 and TRBJ1-2, with D possibly being TRBD1 (6 bases). V dropped 4 bases and J dropped 7 bases, with 13 bases sitting between them. Germline CDR1 and CDR2: GTSNPN and SVGIG (reference sequence). This CDR3 region has 12 residues. This chain's CDR3 is CAWMDRDSGYTF. CDR3 in DNA: TGTGCCTGGATGGACAGAGACAGTGGCTACACCTTC.

This clonotype has at least ten counts. The chain joins TRBV2 to TRBJ2-2, with 11 bases aligning to TRBD2. Germline V gene sequence: CDR1 SNHLY, CDR2 FYNNEI. The V and J ends lost 4 bases and 2 bases, in that order; junction bases with no gene match: 9. The CDR3 spans 18 residues. The CDR3 spells CASSAYAGTSGNTGELFF. CDR3 sequence (DNA): TGTGCCAGCAGTGCCTATGCCGGGACTAGCGGTAACACCGGGGAGCTGTTTTTT.

The V call is TRBV6-2 or TRBV6-3, the J call TRBJ2-7; 7 positions agree with TRBD1. The CDR3 totals 14 residues. Looked up from germline, CDR1 is MNHEY and CDR2 is SVGEGT. Trimming took 6 bases from V and 4 from J; bases not matched to a gene: 9. CDR3 region: CASRSDRELYEQYF. The CDR3 DNA reads TGTGCCAGCAGATCAGACAGGGAACTATACGAGCAGTACTTC.

This clonotype was counted ten times or more. The CDR3 DNA follows: TGTGCCAGCAGCTTAGGGGCGTCCGGAGCTTTCTTT. It codes for CASSLGASGAFF. The chain employs TRBV7-2 and TRBJ1-1; D gene uncertain. Germline values: CDR1 SGHTA, CDR2 FQGNSA. There are 12 residues in the CDR3. V dropped 1 base and J dropped 10 bases, with 10 bases sitting between them.

Many counts were recorded for this clonotype. The chain joins TRBV29-1 to TRBJ1-1, with a weak D call TRBD1 (5 bases). Per the germline V gene, CDR1 is SQVTM and CDR2 is ANQGSEA. V lost 5 bases and J 2 bases, leaving 15 bases between the germline ends. There are 14 residues in the CDR3. CDR3 region: CSVSSGTLNTEAFF. CDR3 in DNA: TGCAGCGTTTCCTCCGGGACTCTCAACACTGAAGCTTTCTTT.

In its sample, this clonotype was seen many times. Here the CDR3 DNA reads TGTGCCAGCAGCTACGTCTTGACAGGGAGGGATCAGCCCCAGCATTTT. Protein sequence: CASSYVLTGRDQPQHF. The V call is TRBV6-2 or TRBV6-3, the J call TRBJ1-5, with 7 bases identical to TRBD1. There are 16 residues in the CDR3. Trimming removed 6 bases from V and 5 bases from J; junction bases left unmatched: 13. The V gene's germline CDR1 is MNHEY and CDR2 SVGEGT.

This clonotype was recorded a few times. The chain couples TRBV7-2 to TRBJ1-5; D is possibly TRBD1 (5 bases). Germline CDR1 reads SGHTA; CDR2 reads FQGNSA. Between the trimmed V and J ends, which lost 4 bases and 6 bases, there was a span of 16 bases. The CDR3 covers 15 residues. In nucleotides, the CDR3 is TGTGCCAGCAGCTGGGGGACGGGGGGGAGTCAGCCCCAGCATTTT. It is translated as CASSWGTGGSQPQHF.

This clonotype was detected many times. The CDR3 DNA follows: TGTGCCAGCCGTCAATCCGGGCATACGGCGGAGACCCAGTACTTC. Translating gives CASRQSGHTAETQYF. The chain joins TRBV6-2 or TRBV6-3 to TRBJ2-5, with D uncertain. Trimming shortened V by 8 bases and J by 5 bases, and 21 bases separated the two germline ends. This CDR3 has 15 amino acids. CDR1 MNHEY and CDR2 SVGEGT come from the germline V gene.

The J gene is TRBJ1-2, the V gene TRBV2; no clear D. The CDR3 has 17 residues. Germline V gene data show CDR1 as SNHLY and CDR2 as FYNNEI. V was trimmed by 2 bases and J by 5 bases, leaving 21 bases between them. This CDR3 is CASSERMGPVGLYGYTF. The CDR3 DNA reads TGTGCCAGCAGTGAAAGAATGGGCCCAGTAGGCCTATATGGCTACACCTTC.

This clonotype was counted at least ten times. This chain joins TRBV6-2 or TRBV6-3 and TRBJ1-1; 7 positions agree with TRBD1. Germline CDR1 and CDR2: MNHEY and SVGEGT. This CDR3 has 14 residues. The J segment lost 4 bases and the V segment lost 7 bases, leaving 9 bases of the junction unmatched. CDR3 DNA sequence: TGTGCCAGCAAATTCCCGCAGGGGGGCACTGAAGCTTTCTTT. Translation gives CASKFPQGGTEAFF.

CDR3 amino acids: CATSAGQLNTEAFF. The CDR3 DNA follows: TGTGCCACCTCGGCGGGCCAGTTGAACACTGAAGCTTTCTTT. The chain uses TRBV27 and TRBJ1-1; D is unclear. Germline CDR1 reads MNHEY; CDR2 reads SMNVEV (reference sequence). The CDR3 contains 14 residues. V shed 10 bases and J shed 0 bases, with 15 bases lying between them.

This clonotype appeared many times. V gene TRBV6-2 or TRBV6-3 combines with J gene TRBJ1-1; D might be TRBD1 (5 bases). The germline CDR1 and CDR2 sequences are MNHEY and SVGEGT. This CDR3 comprises 12 residues. The V and J ends lost 8 bases and 3 bases respectively, with 10 bases between them. The CDR3 spells CASARGDTEAFF. The CDR3 DNA follows: TGTGCCAGCGCCCGGGGGGACACTGAAGCTTTCTTT.

This clonotype was picked up many times. The J gene is TRBJ2-7, the V gene TRBV27, with D maybe TRBD2 (6 bases). The germline V gene encodes CDR1 MNHEY and CDR2 SMNVEV (reference sequence). This CDR3 is built from 14 residues. V dropped 5 bases and J dropped 12 bases, with 23 bases sitting between them. CDR3 residues: CASSRDFGSATWYF. CDR3 nucleotide sequence: TGTGCCAGCAGTAGGGACTTCGGGTCGGCGACGTGGTACTTC.

This clonotype was found many times. This chain connects TRBV20-1 to TRBJ2-2, with 7 bases aligning to TRBD2. Germline CDR1 and CDR2: DFQATT and SNEGSKA (reference sequence). After removal of 3 bases from V and 8 bases from J, the junction contained 9 bases not matched to a gene. The CDR3 contains 14 residues. CDR3 coding DNA: TGCAGTGCTAGCGGGTCGGGAGGAACGGGGGAGCTGTTTTTT. Translated, it gives CSASGSGGTGELFF.

This clonotype was detected many times. This chain connects TRBV27 to TRBJ1-3; D gene uncertain. V lost 6 bases, J lost 0 bases, and 6 bases lay in between. CDR1 is MNHEY, CDR2 SMNVEV, per germline (reference sequence). The CDR3 consists of 13 residues. The CDR3 spells CASRPHSGNTIYF. CDR3 in DNA: TGTGCCAGCAGACCCCACTCTGGAAACACCATATATTTT.

This clonotype appeared many times. The rearrangement uses TRBV6-7 and TRBJ2-7; 12 bases agree with TRBD1. TRBV6-7 is noted as an ORF with a role that remains uncertain. CDR3 size: 22 residues. The trim removed 4 bases at V and 3 bases at J, leaving 25 bases unmatched. The CDR3 reads CASSSSGGQGASSGPVGYEQYF. The CDR3, as DNA: TGTGCCAGCAGTTCGTCGGGGGGACAGGGGGCGTCCAGCGGGCCAGTAGGCTACGAGCAGTACTTC.

The table lists this clonotype with many counts. The genes are TRBV7-9 and TRBJ2-5, with 9 bases lining up with TRBD1. This CDR3 is built from 15 residues. Germline CDR1 and CDR2: SEHNR and FQNEAQ (reference sequence). J lost 3 bases, V lost 3 bases, and 5 bases had no gene match. The CDR3 nucleotides read TGTGCCAGCAGCTTCGGCGGGACAGGGAAAGAGACCCAGTACTTC. Translated, it gives CASSFGGTGKETQYF.